This TCR beta chain came from a study of tumor-infiltrating lymphocytes in primary liver carcinoma. Study overall: The patients had histopathologically diagnosed primary liver carcinoma, and their disease was treated by surgical resection. The tumors ranged from 4.2 to 10 cm across and fell within stage T1-T3 N0M0. Productive TCRbeta reads per sample were roughly 3.5 to 7.5 million, not differing by tissue.

V shed 0 bases and J shed 4 bases, with 5 bases lying between them. CDR3 size: 13 residues. CDR1 is LGHNA, CDR2 YSLEER, per germline. Study-wide results and caveats: Pairs of tumor regions overlapped more than tumor-adjacent and tumor-blood pairs did.

Unsorted whole blood yielded the blood RNA, and germline DNA was also extracted. cDNA specific to TCR beta was made from about 550 ng of total RNA, with a constant-region primer employed for priming. It was through three nested multiplex PCR rounds of slightly modified ARM-PCR that TCR beta libraries arose. Amplification in the first two PCR rounds was performed using TRBV1-TRBV30 forward primers and a C-beta reverse primer for roughly 9 cycles each. TCRdb ran MiXCR on the multiplex PCR reads and lists one entry per CDR3 protein. The sample carries about 310,000 distinct CDR3 sequences, almost 60% recorded once. This clonotype appeared many times. What it binds is unknown.

The sequencing input was peripheral blood. This TCR came from a woman in her 30s with primary liver carcinoma and hepatitis B virus infection. V is TRBV4-3 and J is TRBJ2-3; no clear D gene. Here the CDR3 DNA reads TGCGCCAGCAGCCAAGATGGGTCAGATACGCAGTATTTT. As protein: CASSQDGSDTQYF.